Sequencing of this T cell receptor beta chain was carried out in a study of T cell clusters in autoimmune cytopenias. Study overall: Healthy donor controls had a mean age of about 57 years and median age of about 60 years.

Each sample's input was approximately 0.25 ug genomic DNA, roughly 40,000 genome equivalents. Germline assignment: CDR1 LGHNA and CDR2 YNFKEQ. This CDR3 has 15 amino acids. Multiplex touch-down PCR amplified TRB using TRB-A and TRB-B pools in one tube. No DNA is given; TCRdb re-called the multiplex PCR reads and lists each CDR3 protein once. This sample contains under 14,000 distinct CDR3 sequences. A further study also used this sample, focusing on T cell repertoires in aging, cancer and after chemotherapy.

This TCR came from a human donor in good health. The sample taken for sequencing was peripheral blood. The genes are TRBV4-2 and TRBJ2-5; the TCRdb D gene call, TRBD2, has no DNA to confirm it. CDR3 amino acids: CASSQDRPSGETQYF.